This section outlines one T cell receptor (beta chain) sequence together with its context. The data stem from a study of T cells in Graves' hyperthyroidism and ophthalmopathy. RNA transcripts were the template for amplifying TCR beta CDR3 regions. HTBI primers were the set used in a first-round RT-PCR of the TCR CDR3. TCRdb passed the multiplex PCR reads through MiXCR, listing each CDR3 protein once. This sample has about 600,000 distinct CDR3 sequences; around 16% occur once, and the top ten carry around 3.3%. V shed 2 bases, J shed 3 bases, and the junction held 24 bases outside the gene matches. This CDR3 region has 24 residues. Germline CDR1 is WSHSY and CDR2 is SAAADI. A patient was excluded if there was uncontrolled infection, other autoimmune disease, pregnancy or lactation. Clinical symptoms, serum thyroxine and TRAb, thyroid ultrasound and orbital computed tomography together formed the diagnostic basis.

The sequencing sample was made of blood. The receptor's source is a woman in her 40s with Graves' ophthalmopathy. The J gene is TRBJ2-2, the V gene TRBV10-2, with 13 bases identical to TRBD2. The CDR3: CASSESFQWARLAGGPRDTGELFF. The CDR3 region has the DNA TGCGCCAGCAGTGAGAGCTTCCAGTGGGCGAGACTAGCGGGGGGCCCCCGGGACACCGGGGAGCTGTTTTTT.